The clone carrying this TCR beta chain was observed at least ten times. What it binds is not known. The data belong to a study of T cell repertoires in cytomegalovirus infection. Study details: Through public TCR beta signatures, both CMV infection and matching HLA type were indicated. Whole-study findings and limits: HLA-C-restricted CMV-specific TCR beta clonotypes were dominant in the ex vivo response.

The CDR3 length is 16 residues. From germline, CDR1 is SGHTA and CDR2 FQGNSA. The ends lost 0 bases at V and 0 bases at J; junction bases unmatched: 2. TCRdb re-called the reads with MiXCR, one entry per CDR3 protein. The profile shows some 110,000 distinct CDR3 sequences, roughly a tenth of them singletons. The chain is built from TRBV7-2 and TRBJ2-7; TRBD2 matches 10 bases. The clonotype was recovered from a human donor in good health (CMV status not recorded). Some clones in this sample may be carry-over from other donors' samples. Material for sequencing was PBMCs, sequenced either directly or after in vitro stimulation (not recorded which). The CDR3 DNA sequence: TGTGCCAGCAGCTTAGCCGGGACTAGCGACTCCTACGAGCAGTACTTC. Its protein product is CASSLAGTSDSYEQYF.